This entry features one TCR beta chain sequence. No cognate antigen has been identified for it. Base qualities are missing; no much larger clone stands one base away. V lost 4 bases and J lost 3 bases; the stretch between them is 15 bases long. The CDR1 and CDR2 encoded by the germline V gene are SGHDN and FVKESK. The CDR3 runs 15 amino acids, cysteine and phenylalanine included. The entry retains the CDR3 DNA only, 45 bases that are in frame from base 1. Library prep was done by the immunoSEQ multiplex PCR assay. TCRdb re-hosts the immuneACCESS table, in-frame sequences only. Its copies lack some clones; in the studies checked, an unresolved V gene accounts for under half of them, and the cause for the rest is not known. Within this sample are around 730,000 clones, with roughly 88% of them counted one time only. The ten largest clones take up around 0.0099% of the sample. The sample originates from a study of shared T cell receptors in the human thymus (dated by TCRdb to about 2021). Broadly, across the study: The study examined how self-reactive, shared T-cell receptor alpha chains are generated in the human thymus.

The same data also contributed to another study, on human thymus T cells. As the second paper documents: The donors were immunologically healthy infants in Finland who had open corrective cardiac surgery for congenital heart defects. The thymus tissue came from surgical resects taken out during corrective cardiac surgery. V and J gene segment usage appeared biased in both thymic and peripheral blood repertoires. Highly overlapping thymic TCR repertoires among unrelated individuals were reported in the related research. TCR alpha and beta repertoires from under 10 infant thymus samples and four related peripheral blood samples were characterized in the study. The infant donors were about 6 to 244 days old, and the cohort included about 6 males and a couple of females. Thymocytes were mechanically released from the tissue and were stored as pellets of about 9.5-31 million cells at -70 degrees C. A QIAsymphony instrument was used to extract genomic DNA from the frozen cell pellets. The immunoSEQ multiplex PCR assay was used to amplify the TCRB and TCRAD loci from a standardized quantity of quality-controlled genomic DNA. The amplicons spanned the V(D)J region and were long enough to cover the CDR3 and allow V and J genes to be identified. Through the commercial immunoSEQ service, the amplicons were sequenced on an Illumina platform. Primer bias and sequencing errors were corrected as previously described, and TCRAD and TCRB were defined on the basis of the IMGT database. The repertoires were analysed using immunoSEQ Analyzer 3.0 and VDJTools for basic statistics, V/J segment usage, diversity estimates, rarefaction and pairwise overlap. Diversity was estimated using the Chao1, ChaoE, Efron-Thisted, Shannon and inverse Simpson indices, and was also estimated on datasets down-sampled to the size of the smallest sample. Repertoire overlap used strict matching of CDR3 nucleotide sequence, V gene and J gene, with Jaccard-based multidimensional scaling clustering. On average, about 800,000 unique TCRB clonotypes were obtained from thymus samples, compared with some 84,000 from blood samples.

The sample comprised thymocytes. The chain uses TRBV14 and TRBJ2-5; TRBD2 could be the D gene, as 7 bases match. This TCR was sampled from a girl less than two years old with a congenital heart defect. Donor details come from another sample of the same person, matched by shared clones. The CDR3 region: CASSPVGGPKETQYF. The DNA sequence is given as TGTGCCAGCAGCCCCGTCGGGGGGCCCAAAGAGACCCAGTACTTC.